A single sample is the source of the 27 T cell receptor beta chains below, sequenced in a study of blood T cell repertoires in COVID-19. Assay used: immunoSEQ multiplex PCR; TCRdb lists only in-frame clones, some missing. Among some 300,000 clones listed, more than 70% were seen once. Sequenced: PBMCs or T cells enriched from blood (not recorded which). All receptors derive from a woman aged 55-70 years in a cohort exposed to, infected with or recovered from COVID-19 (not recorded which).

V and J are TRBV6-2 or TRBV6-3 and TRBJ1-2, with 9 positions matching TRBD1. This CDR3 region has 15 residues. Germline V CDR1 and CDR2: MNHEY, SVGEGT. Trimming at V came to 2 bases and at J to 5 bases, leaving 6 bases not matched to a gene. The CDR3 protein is CASSYPGTGSYGYTF. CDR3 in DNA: TGTGCCAGCAGTTACCCCGGGACAGGGTCATATGGCTACACCTTC.

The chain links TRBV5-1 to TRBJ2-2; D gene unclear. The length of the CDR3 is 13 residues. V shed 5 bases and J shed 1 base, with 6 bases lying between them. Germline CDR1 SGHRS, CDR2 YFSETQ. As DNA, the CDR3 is TGCGCCAGCAGGTGGAGGAACACCGGGGAGCTGTTTTTT. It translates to CASRWRNTGELFF.

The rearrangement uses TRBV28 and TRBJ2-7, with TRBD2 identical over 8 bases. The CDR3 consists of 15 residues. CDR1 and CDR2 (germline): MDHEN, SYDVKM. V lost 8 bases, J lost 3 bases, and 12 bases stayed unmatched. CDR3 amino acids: CASRGRGGTFYEQYF. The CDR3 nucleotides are TGTGCCAGCCGTGGACGGGGGGGAACTTTCTACGAGCAGTACTTC.

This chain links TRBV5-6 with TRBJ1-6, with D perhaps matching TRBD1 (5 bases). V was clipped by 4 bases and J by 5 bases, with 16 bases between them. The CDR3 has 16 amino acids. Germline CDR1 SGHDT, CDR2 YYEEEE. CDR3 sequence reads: CASSALGGTDNSPLHF. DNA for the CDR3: TGTGCCAGCAGCGCCCTGGGGGGGACTGATAATTCACCCCTCCACTTT.

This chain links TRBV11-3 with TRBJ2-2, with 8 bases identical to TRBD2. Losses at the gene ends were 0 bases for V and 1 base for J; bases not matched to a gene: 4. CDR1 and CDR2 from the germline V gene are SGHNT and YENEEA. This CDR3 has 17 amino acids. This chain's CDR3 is CASSLDPLAGNTGELFF. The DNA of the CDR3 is TGTGCCAGCAGCTTAGATCCTCTAGCGGGGAACACCGGGGAGCTGTTTTTT.

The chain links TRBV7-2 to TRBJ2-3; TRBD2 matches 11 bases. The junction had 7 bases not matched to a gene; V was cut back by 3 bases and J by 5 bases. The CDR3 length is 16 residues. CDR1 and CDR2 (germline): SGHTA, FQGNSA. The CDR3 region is CASSFTSGSGIDTQYF. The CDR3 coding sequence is TGTGCCAGCAGCTTTACTAGCGGGAGCGGTATAGATACGCAGTATTTT.

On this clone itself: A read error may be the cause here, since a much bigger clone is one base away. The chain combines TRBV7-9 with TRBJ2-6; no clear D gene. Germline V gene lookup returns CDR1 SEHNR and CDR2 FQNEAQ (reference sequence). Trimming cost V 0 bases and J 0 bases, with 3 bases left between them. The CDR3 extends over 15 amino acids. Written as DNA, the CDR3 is TGTGCCAGCAGCTTAGCGGCCTCTGGGGCCAACGTCCTGACTTTC. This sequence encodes CASSLAASGANVLTF.

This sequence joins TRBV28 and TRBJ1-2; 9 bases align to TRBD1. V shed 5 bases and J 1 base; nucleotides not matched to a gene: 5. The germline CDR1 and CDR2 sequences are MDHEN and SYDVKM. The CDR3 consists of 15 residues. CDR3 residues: CASSTTGGGNYGYTF. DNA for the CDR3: TGTGCCAGCAGTACGACAGGGGGTGGTAACTATGGCTACACCTTC.

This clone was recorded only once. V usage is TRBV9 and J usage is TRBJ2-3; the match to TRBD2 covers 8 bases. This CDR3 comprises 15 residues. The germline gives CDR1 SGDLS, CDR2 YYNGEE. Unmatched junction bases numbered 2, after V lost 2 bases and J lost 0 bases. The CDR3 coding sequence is TGTGCCAGCAGCGTCGGGGGGGCTAGCACAGATACGCAGTATTTT. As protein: CASSVGGASTDTQYF.

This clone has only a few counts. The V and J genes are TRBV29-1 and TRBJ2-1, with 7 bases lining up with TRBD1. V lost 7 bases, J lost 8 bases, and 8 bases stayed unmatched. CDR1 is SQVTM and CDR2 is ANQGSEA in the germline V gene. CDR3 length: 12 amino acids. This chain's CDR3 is CSALTGLYEQFF. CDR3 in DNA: TGCAGCGCCTTGACAGGGCTCTATGAGCAGTTCTTC.

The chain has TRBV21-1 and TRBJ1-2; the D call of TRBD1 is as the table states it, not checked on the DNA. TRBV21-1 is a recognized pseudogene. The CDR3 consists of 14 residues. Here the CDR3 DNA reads TGTGCCAGCAGCCCTGGGACAGGGGAGTGTGGCTACACCTTC. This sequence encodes CASSPGTGECGYTF.

CDR3 sequence: CSVTGLAGGYNEQFF. CDR3 nucleotides: TGCAGCGTTACGGGACTAGCGGGGGGTTACAATGAGCAGTTCTTC. This chain links TRBV29-1 with TRBJ2-1; 15 bases match TRBD2. Trimming removed 5 bases from V and 4 bases from J; junction bases left unmatched: 3. Germline V gene data show CDR1 as SQVTM and CDR2 as ANQGSEA. The CDR3 spans 15 residues.

The CDR3 DNA reads as TGTGCCAGCAGCTCGCTGAGGGAGCAAGAGACCCAGTACTTC. Translated, it gives CASSSLREQETQYF. The chain couples TRBV7-9 to TRBJ2-5; perhaps TRBD2 as D (5 bases). This CDR3 spans 14 amino acids. CDR1 is SEHNR, CDR2 FQNEAQ, per germline (reference sequence). Trimming removed 4 bases from V and 2 bases from J, with 11 bases in between.

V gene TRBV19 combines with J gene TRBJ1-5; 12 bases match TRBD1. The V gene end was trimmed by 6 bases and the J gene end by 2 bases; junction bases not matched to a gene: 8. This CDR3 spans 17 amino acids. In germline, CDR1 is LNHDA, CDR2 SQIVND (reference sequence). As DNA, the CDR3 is TGTGCCAGTAGAAGTCCGGGACAGGGGGCCGGCAATCAGCCCCAGCATTTT. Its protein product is CASRSPGQGAGNQPQHF.

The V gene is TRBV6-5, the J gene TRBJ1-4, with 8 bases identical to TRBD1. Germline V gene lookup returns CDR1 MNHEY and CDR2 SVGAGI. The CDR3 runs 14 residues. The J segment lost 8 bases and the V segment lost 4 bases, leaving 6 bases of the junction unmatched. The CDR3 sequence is CASSSGQEGEKLFF. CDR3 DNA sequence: TGTGCCAGCAGTTCGGGACAGGAGGGGGAAAAACTGTTTTTT.

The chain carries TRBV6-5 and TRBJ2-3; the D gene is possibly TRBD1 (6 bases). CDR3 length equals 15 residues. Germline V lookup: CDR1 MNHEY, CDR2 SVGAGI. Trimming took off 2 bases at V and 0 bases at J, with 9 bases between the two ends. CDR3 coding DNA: TGTGCCAGCAGTTACGACAGGAGGAGCACAGATACGCAGTATTTT. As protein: CASSYDRRSTDTQYF.

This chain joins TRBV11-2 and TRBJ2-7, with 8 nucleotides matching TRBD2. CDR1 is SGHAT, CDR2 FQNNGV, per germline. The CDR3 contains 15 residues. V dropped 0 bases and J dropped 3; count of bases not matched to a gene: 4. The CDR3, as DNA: TGTGCCAGCAGCTTAGAAGGACTAGCACGCTACGAGCAGTACTTC. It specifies CASSLEGLARYEQYF.

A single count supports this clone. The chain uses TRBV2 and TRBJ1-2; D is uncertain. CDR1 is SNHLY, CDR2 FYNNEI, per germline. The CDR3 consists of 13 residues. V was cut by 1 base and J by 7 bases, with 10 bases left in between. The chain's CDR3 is CASSEDPISGYTF. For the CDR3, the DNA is TGTGCCAGCAGTGAAGATCCGATTAGTGGCTACACCTTC.

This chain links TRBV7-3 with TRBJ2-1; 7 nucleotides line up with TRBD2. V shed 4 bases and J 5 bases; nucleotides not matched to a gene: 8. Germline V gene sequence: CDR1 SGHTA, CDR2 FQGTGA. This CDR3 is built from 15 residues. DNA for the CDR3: TGTGCCAGCAGCTGGACTAGTGGGTCCGACAATGAGCAGTTCTTC. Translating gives CASSWTSGSDNEQFF.

The CDR3 region is CASSFDRGNTDTQYF. The CDR3 bases are TGTGCCAGCAGCTTCGACAGGGGAAACACAGATACGCAGTATTTT. This chain connects TRBV7-2 to TRBJ2-3; 8 positions agree with TRBD1. Looked up from germline, CDR1 is SGHTA and CDR2 is FQGNSA. V was clipped by 3 bases and J by 2 bases; unmatched bases: 4. The CDR3 length is 15 residues. Using reference TRBV7-2 and TRBJ2-3 for the parts outside the CDR3, the full variable domain is GAGVSQSPSNKVTEKGKDVELRCDPISGHTALYWYRQSLGQGLEFLIYFQGNSAPDKSGLPSDRFSAERTGGSVSTLTIQRTQQEDSAVYLCASSFDRGNTDTQYFGPGTRLTVL.

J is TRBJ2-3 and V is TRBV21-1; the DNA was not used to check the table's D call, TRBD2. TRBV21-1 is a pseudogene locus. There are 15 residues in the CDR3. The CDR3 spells CASSKSSGIGDTQYF. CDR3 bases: TGTGCCAGCAGCAAGAGTAGCGGGATCGGAGATACGCAGTATTTT.

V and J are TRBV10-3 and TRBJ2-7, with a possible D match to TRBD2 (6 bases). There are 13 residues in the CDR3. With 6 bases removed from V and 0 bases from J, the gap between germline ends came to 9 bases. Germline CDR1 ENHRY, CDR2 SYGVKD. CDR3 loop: CAISGSGSYEQYF. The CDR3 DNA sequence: TGTGCCATCAGCGGTAGCGGCTCCTACGAGCAGTACTTC.

CDR3 sequence reads: CASSVDRGRTEAFF. The CDR3 coding sequence is TGTGCCAGCAGTGTGGACAGGGGGAGGACTGAAGCTTTCTTT. The V gene is TRBV28, the J gene TRBJ1-1; 10 positions match TRBD1. J gave up 5 bases and V 5 bases, and 5 bases lay outside the gene matches. This CDR3 has 14 residues. The germline V gene has CDR1 MDHEN and CDR2 SYDVKM. The full variable domain, completed using reference TRBV28 and TRBJ1-1, is DVKVTQSSRYLVKRTGEKVFLECVQDMDHENMFWYRQDPGLGLRLIYFSYDVKMKEKGDIPEGYSVSREKKERFSLILESASTNQTSMYLCASSVDRGRTEAFFGQGTRLTVV.

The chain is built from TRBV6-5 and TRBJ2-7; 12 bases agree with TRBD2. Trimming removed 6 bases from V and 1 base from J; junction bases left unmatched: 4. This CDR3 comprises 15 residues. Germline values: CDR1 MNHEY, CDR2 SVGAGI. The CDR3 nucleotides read TGTGCCAGCAGCTTGGGACTAGCGGGTTCCTACGAGCAGTACTTC. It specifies CASSLGLAGSYEQYF.

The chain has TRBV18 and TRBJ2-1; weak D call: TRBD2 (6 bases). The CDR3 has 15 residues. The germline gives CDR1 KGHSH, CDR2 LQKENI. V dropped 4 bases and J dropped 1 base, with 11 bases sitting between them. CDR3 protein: CASSLGEASYNEQFF. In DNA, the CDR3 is TGTGCCAGCTCACTGGGGGAGGCGTCCTACAATGAGCAGTTCTTC.

The CDR3 region has the DNA TGTGCCAGCAGTCCTGACGCTAGCGGTACGCAGTATTTT. Protein product: CASSPDASGTQYF. This chain links TRBV6-4 with TRBJ2-3; 7 bases align to TRBD2. The CDR3 contains 13 residues. V lost 5 bases to trimming and J lost 8 bases; unmatched junction nucleotides: 7. Germline values: CDR1 MRHNA, CDR2 SNTAGT.

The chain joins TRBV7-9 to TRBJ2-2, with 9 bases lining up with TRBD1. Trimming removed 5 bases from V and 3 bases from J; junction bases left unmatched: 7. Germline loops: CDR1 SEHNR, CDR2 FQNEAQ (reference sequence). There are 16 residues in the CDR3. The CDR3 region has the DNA TGTGCCAGCAGCGGGGTTCGGACAGGGGACACCGGGGAGCTGTTTTTT. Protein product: CASSGVRTGDTGELFF.